Here is one TCR beta chain with its context. The CDR3 extends over 17 amino acids. This sample was taken from a study of blood T cell repertoires in COVID-19. The table came from immunoSEQ multiplex PCR; TCRdb's copy has only in-frame clones and leaves some out. Of 380,000 or so clones detected, 88% appear once; the ten largest clones hold approximately 1%. Sequenced sample: PBMCs or T cells enriched from blood (not recorded which). The V call is TRBV1, the J call TRBJ2-3; the D call in the table, TRBD1, was not verified against the DNA. TRBV1 is deemed a pseudogene. This TCR was recovered from a young woman with acute COVID-19. In nucleotides, the CDR3 is TGCACCAGCCCGCGTGGGACAGGGGTTGCGGACACAGATACGCAGTATTTT. Protein: CTSPRGTGVADTDTQYF.